This TCR beta chain was found in a study of OX40 agonist ivuxolimab in advanced cancers. Background on the study: People who had prior anti-PD-1, anti-PD-L1 or anti-CTLA-4 therapy could take part, and less than 50% had some.

The method was immunoSEQ multiplex PCR; TCRdb's version includes in-frame clones alone and lacks a portion of them. Found here are some 74,000 clones, under 95% of them singletons; the top ten hold roughly 1%. The TCR comes from an adult with an advanced solid tumor such as melanoma, head and neck, liver or kidney cancer. Material: CD4+ or CD8+ T cells sorted from blood, obtained in a trial of the OX40 agonist ivuxolimab.

This CDR3 is CATGRGNQPQHF. CDR3 nucleotides: TGTGCCACGGGCAGGGGCAATCAGCCCCAGCATTTT. The rearrangement uses TRBV10-3 and TRBJ1-5, with a weak D call TRBD1 (5 bases). The CDR3 length is 12 residues. The V and J ends lost 10 bases and 2 bases respectively, with 9 bases between them. The germline CDR1 and CDR2 sequences are ENHRY and SYGVKD.